The clone carrying this T cell receptor (beta chain) was detected only a few times. This specimen belongs to a study of regulatory T cells in long-lasting Graves disease. Study at large: To qualify as persistent, Graves' disease required over 5 years of antithyroid drugs with positive TSH receptor antibodies.

Noted time point: persistent/refractory GD, antithyroid drugs over 5 years with positive TRAb. The authors made the TCR library using RNA they extracted from PBMCs. Each of the patients was recruited from an endocrinology department situated in Xi'an, China. EDTA tubes collected nine milliliters of peripheral blood. V lost 3 bases and J lost 7, with 8 bases in between. There are 11 residues in the CDR3. From germline, CDR1 is SGHTS and CDR2 YDEGEE. Arm-PCR of CDR3 regions and iRepertoire HTBI primers were the basis on which TCR beta libraries were built. Original processing notes: In the combined samples, some 59 TRBV and approximately 15 TRBJ segments were identified. From the multiplex PCR reads, TCRdb called clonotypes with MiXCR, one entry per CDR3 protein. Here the V and J calls rest on TCRdb's processing, not on the authors' analysis. The data contain approximately 400,000 distinct CDR3 sequences, about 20% of them seen just once; the ten biggest clones take up around 26%.

The input for sequencing was peripheral blood mononuclear cells (PBMCs), taken when the disease was refractory, from a patient treated with antithyroid drugs. The chain employs TRBV5-8 and TRBJ2-7; D gene ambiguous. The sequence derives from a female donor with Graves disease. For the CDR3, the DNA is TGTGCCAGCAGCTCTGTGGGGGAGCAGTACTTC. Translating gives CASSSVGEQYF.